There are many counts of the clone carrying this T cell receptor (beta chain). Germline values: CDR1 SGHNT, CDR2 YYREEE (reference sequence). The CDR3 covers 17 residues. The V gene end was trimmed by 4 bases and the J gene end by 0 bases; junction bases not matched to a gene: 4. One entry per CDR3 protein results from TCRdb running MiXCR on the reads. The table lists around 350,000 distinct CDR3 sequences, less than 20% of them singletons. The source of the sample is a study of T cell repertoires in cytomegalovirus infection. Sequences were obtained from PBMCs. The chain combines TRBV5-4 with TRBJ2-3, with TRBD2 matching 14 bases. The source of this sequence is a human donor in good health (CMV status not recorded). Some clones in this sample may be carry-over from other donors' samples. The CDR3 spells CASSPGLAGASTDTQYF. DNA for the CDR3: TGTGCCAGCAGCCCGGGACTAGCGGGGGCTAGCACAGATACGCAGTATTTT.